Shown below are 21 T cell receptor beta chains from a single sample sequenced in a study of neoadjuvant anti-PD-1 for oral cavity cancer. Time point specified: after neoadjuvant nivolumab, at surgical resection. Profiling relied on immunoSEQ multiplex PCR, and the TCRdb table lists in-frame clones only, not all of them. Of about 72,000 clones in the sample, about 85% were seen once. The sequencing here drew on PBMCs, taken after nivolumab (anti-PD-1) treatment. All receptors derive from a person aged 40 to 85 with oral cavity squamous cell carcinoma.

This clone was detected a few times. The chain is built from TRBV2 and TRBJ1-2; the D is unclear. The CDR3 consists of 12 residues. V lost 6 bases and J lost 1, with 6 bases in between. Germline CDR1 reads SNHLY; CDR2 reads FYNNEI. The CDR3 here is CASRDINYGYTF. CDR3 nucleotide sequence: TGTGCCAGCAGAGACATTAACTATGGCTACACCTTC.

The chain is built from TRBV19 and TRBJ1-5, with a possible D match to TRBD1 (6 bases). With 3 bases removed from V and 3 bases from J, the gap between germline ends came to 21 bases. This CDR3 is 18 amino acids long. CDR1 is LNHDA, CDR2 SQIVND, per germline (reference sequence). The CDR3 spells CASSMDRSQGPYNQPQHF. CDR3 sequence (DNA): TGTGCCAGTAGTATGGATCGGTCCCAGGGGCCCTACAATCAGCCCCAGCATTTT.

The CDR3 DNA sequence: TGTGCCAGCAAGGCTAGCGGGAGCTCGGGTTGGCAGCAGTACTTC. Translation gives CASKASGSSGWQQYF. This chain links TRBV6-5 with TRBJ2-7, with 10 bases identical to TRBD2. The CDR3 sequence is 15 residues long. Germline V gives CDR1 MNHEY, CDR2 SVGAGI. Trimming cost V 7 bases and J 8 bases; bases outside gene matches: 14.

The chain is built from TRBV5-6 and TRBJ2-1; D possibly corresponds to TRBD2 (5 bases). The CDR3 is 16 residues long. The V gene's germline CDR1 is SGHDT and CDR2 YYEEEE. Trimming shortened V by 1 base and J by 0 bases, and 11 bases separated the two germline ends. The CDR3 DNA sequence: TGTGCCAGCAGCTTGAGCGGCTGGAGCTCCTACAATGAGCAGTTCTTC. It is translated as CASSLSGWSSYNEQFF.

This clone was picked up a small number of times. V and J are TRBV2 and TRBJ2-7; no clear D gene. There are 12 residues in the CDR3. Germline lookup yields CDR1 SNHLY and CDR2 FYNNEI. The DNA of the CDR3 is TGTGCTATGAGGCCGAGCTCCTACGAGCAGTACTTC. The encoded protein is CAMRPSSYEQYF.

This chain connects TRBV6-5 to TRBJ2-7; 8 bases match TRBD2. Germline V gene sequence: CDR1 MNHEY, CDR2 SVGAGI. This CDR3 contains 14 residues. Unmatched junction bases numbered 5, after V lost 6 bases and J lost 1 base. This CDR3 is CASSYGGGSYEQYF. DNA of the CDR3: TGTGCCAGCAGCTACGGGGGGGGTTCCTACGAGCAGTACTTC.

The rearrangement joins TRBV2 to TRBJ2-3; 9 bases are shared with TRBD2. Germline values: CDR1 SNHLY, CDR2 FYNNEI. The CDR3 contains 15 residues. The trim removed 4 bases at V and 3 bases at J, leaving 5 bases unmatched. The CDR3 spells CASSASSGKTDTQYF. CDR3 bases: TGTGCCAGCAGTGCCTCTAGCGGGAAGACAGATACGCAGTATTTT.

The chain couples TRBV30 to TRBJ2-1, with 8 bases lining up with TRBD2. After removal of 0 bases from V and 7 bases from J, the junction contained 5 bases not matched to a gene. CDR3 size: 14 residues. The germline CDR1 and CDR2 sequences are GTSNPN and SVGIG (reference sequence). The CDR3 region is CAWSVGSGTNEQFF. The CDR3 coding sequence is TGTGCCTGGAGTGTTGGTAGCGGGACGAATGAGCAGTTCTTC.

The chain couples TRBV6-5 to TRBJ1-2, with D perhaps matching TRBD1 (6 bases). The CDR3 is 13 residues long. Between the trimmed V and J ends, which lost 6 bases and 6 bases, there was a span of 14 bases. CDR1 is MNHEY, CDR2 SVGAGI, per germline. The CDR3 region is CASRTGLLDGYTF. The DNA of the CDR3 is TGTGCCAGCAGGACAGGACTTTTGGATGGCTACACCTTC.

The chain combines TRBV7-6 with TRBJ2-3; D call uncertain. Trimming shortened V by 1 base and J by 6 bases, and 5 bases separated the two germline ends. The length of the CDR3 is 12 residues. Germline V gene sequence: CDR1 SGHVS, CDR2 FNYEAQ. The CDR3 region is CASSLVGDTQYF. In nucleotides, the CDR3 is TGTGCCAGCAGCTTAGTGGGTGATACGCAGTATTTT.

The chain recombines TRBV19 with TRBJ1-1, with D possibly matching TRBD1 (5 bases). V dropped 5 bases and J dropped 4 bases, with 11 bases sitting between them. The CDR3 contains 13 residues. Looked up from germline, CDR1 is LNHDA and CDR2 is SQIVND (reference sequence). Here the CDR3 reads CASSQGDRTEAFF. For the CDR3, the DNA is TGTGCCAGTAGTCAGGGAGATCGCACTGAAGCTTTCTTT.

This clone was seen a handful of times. Written as DNA, the CDR3 is TGTGCCAGCAACCCGACACCAAACACTGAAGCTTTCTTT. It specifies CASNPTPNTEAFF. V gene TRBV6-5 combines with J gene TRBJ1-1; D uncertain. Germline V gives CDR1 MNHEY, CDR2 SVGAGI. The CDR3 covers 13 residues. V lost 7 bases, J lost 2 bases, and 11 bases lay in between.

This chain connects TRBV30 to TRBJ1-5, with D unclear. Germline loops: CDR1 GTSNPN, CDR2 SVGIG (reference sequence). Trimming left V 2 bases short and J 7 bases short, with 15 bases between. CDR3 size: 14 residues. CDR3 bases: TGTGCCTGGAGTCCAAACTCGTCAAGGCAGCCCCAGCATTTT. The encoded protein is CAWSPNSSRQPQHF.

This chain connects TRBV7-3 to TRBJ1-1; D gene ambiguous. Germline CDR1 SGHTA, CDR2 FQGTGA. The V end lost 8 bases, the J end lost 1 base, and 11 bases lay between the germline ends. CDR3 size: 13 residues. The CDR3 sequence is CASGESTNTEAFF. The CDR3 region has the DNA TGTGCCAGCGGGGAATCAACGAACACTGAAGCTTTCTTT.

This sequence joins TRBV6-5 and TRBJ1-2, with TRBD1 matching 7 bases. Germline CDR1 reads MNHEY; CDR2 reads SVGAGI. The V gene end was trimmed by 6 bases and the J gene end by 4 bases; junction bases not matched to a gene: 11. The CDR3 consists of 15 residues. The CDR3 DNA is TGTGCCAGCAGAAGAGCCGGGACAGTGTTCTATGGCTACACCTTC. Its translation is CASRRAGTVFYGYTF.

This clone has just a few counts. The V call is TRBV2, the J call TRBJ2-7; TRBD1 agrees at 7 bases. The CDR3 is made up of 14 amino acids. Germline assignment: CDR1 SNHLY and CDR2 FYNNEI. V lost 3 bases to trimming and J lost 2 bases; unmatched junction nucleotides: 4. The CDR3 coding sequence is TGTGCCAGCAGTGATCGACAGGGCCCCTACGAGCAGTACTTC. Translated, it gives CASSDRQGPYEQYF.

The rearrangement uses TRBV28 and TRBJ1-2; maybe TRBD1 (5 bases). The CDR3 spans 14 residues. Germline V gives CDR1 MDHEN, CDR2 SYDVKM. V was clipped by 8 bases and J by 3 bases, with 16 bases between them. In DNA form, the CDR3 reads TGTGCCAGCGGTTCTGGCAGGGTCGACTATGGCTACACCTTC. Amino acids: CASGSGRVDYGYTF.

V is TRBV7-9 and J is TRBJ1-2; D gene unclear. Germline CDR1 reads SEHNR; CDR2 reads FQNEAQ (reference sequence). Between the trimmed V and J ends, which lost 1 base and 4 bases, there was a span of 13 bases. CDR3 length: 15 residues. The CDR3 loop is CASSLVGTEVYGYTF. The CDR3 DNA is TGTGCCAGCAGCTTAGTAGGAACTGAGGTCTATGGCTACACCTTC.

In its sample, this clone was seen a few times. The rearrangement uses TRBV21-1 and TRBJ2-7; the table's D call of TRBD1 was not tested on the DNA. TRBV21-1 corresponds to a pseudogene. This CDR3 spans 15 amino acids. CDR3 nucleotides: TGTGCCAGCAGCAAACGGGTGAACAGGGGTGGCGAGCAGTACTTC. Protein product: CASSKRVNRGGEQYF.

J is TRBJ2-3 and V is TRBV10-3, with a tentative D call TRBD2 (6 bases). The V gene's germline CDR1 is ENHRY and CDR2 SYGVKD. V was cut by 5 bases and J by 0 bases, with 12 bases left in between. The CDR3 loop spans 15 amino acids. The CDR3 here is CAISPGTASTDTQYF. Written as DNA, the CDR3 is TGTGCCATCAGTCCCGGGACTGCTAGCACAGATACGCAGTATTTT.

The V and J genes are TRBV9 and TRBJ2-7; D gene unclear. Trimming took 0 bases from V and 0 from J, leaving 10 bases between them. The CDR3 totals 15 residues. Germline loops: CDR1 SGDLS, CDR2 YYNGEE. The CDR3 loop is CASSVALGLSYEQYF. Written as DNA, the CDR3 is TGTGCCAGCAGCGTAGCTCTAGGTCTCTCCTACGAGCAGTACTTC.